A single sample gave rise to the 11 T cell receptor beta chains below, sequenced in a study of blood T cell repertoires in COVID-19. TCRdb's copy holds only in-frame clones and misses some; the assay was immunoSEQ multiplex PCR. The sample lists some 250,000 clones; around 90% were seen once. Input material: PBMCs or T cells enriched from blood (not recorded which). Every receptor here comes from a human donor in a cohort exposed to, infected with or recovered from COVID-19 (not recorded which). The donor label of this sample is uncertain.

This clone has a single count. CDR3 loop: CASSIFQGNTEAFF. CDR3 bases: TGTGCCAGTAGTATATTCCAGGGGAACACTGAAGCTTTCTTT. V is TRBV19 and J is TRBJ1-1; D might be TRBD1 (5 bases). V was cut by 2 bases and J by 1 base, with 8 bases left in between. Germline V lookup: CDR1 LNHDA, CDR2 SQIVND (reference sequence). This CDR3 is 14 amino acids long.

The chain couples TRBV4-1 to TRBJ2-2, with D perhaps TRBD2 (5 bases). The CDR3 is 16 amino acids. Germline V gene data show CDR1 as MGHRA and CDR2 as YSYEKL. Trimming stripped 0 bases from V and 5 bases from J, with 13 bases between. This CDR3 reads CASSQDSGISTGELFF. CDR3 sequence (DNA): TGCGCCAGCAGCCAAGATTCGGGGATATCTACCGGGGAGCTGTTTTTT.

The CDR3 DNA is TGTGCCAGCCAGAGCTCCGGGACAGGGTGGGACGAGCAGTACTTC. Residues: CASQSSGTGWDEQYF. This chain joins TRBV2 and TRBJ2-7, with 9 positions matching TRBD1. The CDR3 contains 15 residues. Trimming cost V 8 bases and J 5 bases; bases outside gene matches: 13. CDR1 is SNHLY, CDR2 FYNNEI, per germline. The full variable domain, with the rest looked up from reference TRBV2 and TRBJ2-7, is EPEVTQTPSHQVTQMGQEVILRCVPISNHLYFYWYRQILGQKVEFLVSFYNNEISEKSEIFDDQFSVERPDGSNFTLKIRSTKLEDSAMYFCASQSSGTGWDEQYFGPGTRLTVT.

The chain employs TRBV15 and TRBJ2-7, with D perhaps matching TRBD2 (6 bases). CDR1 is LNHNV, CDR2 YYDKDF, per germline (reference sequence). The germline V and J ends were trimmed by 1 base and 5 bases, with 12 bases remaining between them. This CDR3 spans 14 amino acids. The CDR3 spells CATSRGDSFHEQYF. In DNA form, the CDR3 reads TGTGCCACCAGCAGAGGGGACTCCTTCCACGAGCAGTACTTC.

The V call is TRBV9, the J call TRBJ2-3; 13 bases line up with TRBD2. There are 18 residues in the CDR3. J was trimmed by 3 bases and V by 2 bases; bases with no gene match: 9. Germline loops: CDR1 SGDLS, CDR2 YYNGEE. The CDR3 reads CASSVGLAGVPVTDTQYF. The CDR3 DNA sequence: TGTGCCAGCAGCGTCGGACTAGCGGGGGTTCCGGTTACAGATACGCAGTATTTT.

V is TRBV6-5 and J is TRBJ1-5; D possibly corresponds to TRBD1 (5 bases). Germline values: CDR1 MNHEY, CDR2 SVGAGI. The ends were cut back, 8 bases at V and 2 bases at J, with 16 bases in the middle. The CDR3 is 15 residues long. The CDR3 loop is CASARQRVGNQPQHF. The CDR3 nucleotides are TGTGCCAGCGCTAGACAGCGTGTAGGCAATCAGCCCCAGCATTTT.

This chain connects TRBV5-4 to TRBJ2-7; perhaps TRBD2 as D (7 bases). V lost 4 bases and J lost 1, with 12 bases in between. The CDR3 consists of 14 residues. Germline assignment: CDR1 SGHNT and CDR2 YYREEE (reference sequence). The CDR3 loop is CASSEGGVSYEQYF. CDR3 DNA: TGTGCCAGCAGCGAAGGGGGGGTATCCTACGAGCAGTACTTC.

The rearrangement links TRBV29-1 to TRBJ2-3, with D maybe TRBD1 (5 bases). The CDR3 has 14 residues. Germline CDR1 and CDR2: SQVTM and ANQGSEA. The V end was cut by 3 bases, the J end by 0 bases, with 10 bases between. The CDR3 loop reads CSVEGQGSTDTQYF. The CDR3 bases are TGCAGCGTTGAGGGGCAGGGAAGCACAGATACGCAGTATTTT.

V gene TRBV4-1 combines with J gene TRBJ1-6; 7 nucleotides line up with TRBD1. This CDR3 region has 16 residues. The germline V gene encodes CDR1 MGHRA and CDR2 YSYEKL. Trimming at V came to 1 base and at J to 7 bases, leaving 7 bases not matched to a gene. The CDR3 region has the DNA TGCGCCAGCAGCCAAGGCGCATGGGACAGCAATTCACCCCTCCACTTT. The encoded protein is CASSQGAWDSNSPLHF.

The chain employs TRBV25-1 and TRBJ1-2, with 7 nucleotides matching TRBD1. The J segment lost 4 bases and the V segment lost 4 bases, leaving 9 bases of the junction unmatched. The CDR3 consists of 15 residues. In germline, CDR1 is MGHDK, CDR2 SYGVNS. As DNA, the CDR3 is TGTGCCAGCAGTGGGGCCTCCGGGACAGTCTATGGCTACACCTTC. It yields the protein CASSGASGTVYGYTF.

The rearrangement links TRBV15 to TRBJ1-1, with 9 bases aligning to TRBD1. The CDR3 contains 16 residues. V lost 1 base and J lost 1; bases outside the gene matches: 4. Germline V gene data show CDR1 as LNHNV and CDR2 as YYDKDF (reference sequence). The CDR3 sequence: CATSRGGDRENTEAFF. The DNA for the CDR3 is TGTGCCACCAGCAGAGGGGGGGACAGGGAGAACACTGAAGCTTTCTTT.